Shown below are 19 T cell receptor beta chains from a single sample sequenced in a study of blood T cell repertoires in COVID-19. Sequenced by immunoSEQ multiplex PCR; TCRdb stores in-frame clones only, minus some. The profile covers roughly 57,000 clones, with about 90% appearing a single time and about 7.2% taken by the ten largest. The sample consisted of peripheral blood. All receptors come from a man aged 60-69 years with active or convalescent COVID-19.

The chain couples TRBV4-3 to TRBJ1-1; weak D call: TRBD1 (5 bases). Germline lookup yields CDR1 LGHNA and CDR2 YSLEER. There are 12 residues in the CDR3. The V and J ends lost 0 bases and 11 bases respectively, with 10 bases between them. The CDR3 bases are TGCGCCAGCAGCCAAGATACGTCAGGGGCTTTCTTT. Encoded protein: CASSQDTSGAFF.

This sequence joins TRBV4-2 and TRBJ2-2; D is ambiguous. Looked up from germline, CDR1 is LGHNA and CDR2 is YNFKEQ. V lost 0 bases, J lost 6 bases, and 11 bases lay in between. This CDR3 contains 15 residues. The CDR3 spells CASSQDGLSSGELFF. The CDR3 nucleotides read TGTGCCAGCAGCCAAGATGGGCTAAGCTCCGGGGAGCTGTTTTTT.

This CDR3 is CASSFLGRGSSTDTQYF. CDR3 nucleotide sequence: TGTGCCAGCAGCTTTTTAGGGCGGGGGTCTAGCACAGATACGCAGTATTTT. The chain employs TRBV7-9 and TRBJ2-3; 7 nucleotides line up with TRBD2. The CDR3 has 17 amino acids. V shed 3 bases and J 0 bases; nucleotides not matched to a gene: 9. CDR1 is SEHNR and CDR2 is FQNEAQ in the germline V gene (reference sequence).

V and J are TRBV11-2 and TRBJ2-4; possibly TRBD2 for D (7 bases). The length of the CDR3 is 19 residues. From germline, CDR1 is SGHAT and CDR2 FQNNGV. With 0 bases removed from V and 0 bases from J, the gap between germline ends came to 18 bases. CDR3 region: CASSLDGGGGQLAKNIQYF. The CDR3 DNA sequence: TGTGCCAGCAGCTTAGATGGCGGGGGCGGACAACTAGCCAAAAACATTCAGTACTTC.

Comment on this clone: It is unclear where the CDR3 begins or ends on the DNA, so no DNA is shown, and the CDR3 is as TCRdb lists it. This rearrangement joins TRBV21-1 to TRBJ1-4; no DNA check was done on the table's D call, TRBD1. TRBV21-1 is noted as a pseudogene. The CDR3 is 21 residues long, counting both termini. This chain's CDR3 is CASSKGIYAGVGEGSDEKLFF.

The genes are TRBV19 and TRBJ2-3, with 8 bases aligning to TRBD1. Germline trimming cut 9 bases from V and 3 bases from J; bases unmatched to any gene: 8. The length of the CDR3 is 14 residues. Germline assignment: CDR1 LNHDA and CDR2 SQIVND (reference sequence). CDR3 coding DNA: TGTGCCAGCTGGACAGGGATACATACAGATACGCAGTATTTT. Its translation is CASWTGIHTDTQYF.

V usage is TRBV27 and J usage is TRBJ2-1, with 8 bases lining up with TRBD1. This CDR3 region has 17 residues. Germline loops: CDR1 MNHEY, CDR2 SMNVEV (reference sequence). J lost 5 bases, V lost 3 bases, and 12 bases had no gene match. The CDR3: CASSFLSGTGVNNEQFF. The CDR3 region has the DNA TGTGCCAGCAGTTTCCTATCCGGGACAGGAGTTAACAATGAGCAGTTCTTC.

The chain joins TRBV6-5 to TRBJ1-4, with unresolved D. Germline CDR1 reads MNHEY; CDR2 reads SVGAGI. Trimming left V 6 bases short and J 0 bases short, with 8 bases between. The CDR3 consists of 14 residues. CDR3 sequence: CASSPSTTNEKLFF. In nucleotides, the CDR3 is TGTGCCAGCAGCCCGAGTACAACTAATGAAAAACTGTTTTTT.

The chain links TRBV9 to TRBJ2-1, with TRBD2 matching 11 bases. V gave up 0 bases and J gave up 6 bases; unmatched junction bases: 2. The germline V gene encodes CDR1 SGDLS and CDR2 YYNGEE. This CDR3 is 15 amino acids long. The CDR3 spells CASSVALAGGNEQFF. CDR3 bases: TGTGCCAGCAGCGTAGCCCTAGCGGGAGGCAATGAGCAGTTCTTC.

CDR3 loop: CASSPPGGMHNEQFF. CDR3 sequence (DNA): TGTGCCAGCAGCCCCCCGGGCGGGATGCACAATGAGCAGTTCTTC. The J gene is TRBJ2-1, the V gene TRBV6-2 or TRBV6-3, with D tentatively TRBD2 (6 bases). The CDR3 runs to 15 residues. The germline V gene encodes CDR1 MNHEY and CDR2 SVGEGT. Trimming removed 6 bases from V and 5 bases from J, with 17 bases in between.

This chain links TRBV11-2 with TRBJ2-2; 13 nucleotides match TRBD2. The CDR3 is 17 amino acids. In germline, CDR1 is SGHAT, CDR2 FQNNGV. V gave up 2 bases and J gave up 7 bases; unmatched junction bases: 7. The CDR3 DNA reads as TGTGCCAGCAGCTTAACTAGCGGGGGGGCCGTTGTCGGGGAGCTGTTTTTT. Residues: CASSLTSGGAVVGELFF.

CDR3 sequence (DNA): TGTGCCAGCAGCTCTCAACCAGGGACTAGCGGGAGTTGGAGAGAGCAGTTCTTC. Protein sequence: CASSSQPGTSGSWREQFF. The J gene is TRBJ2-1, the V gene TRBV11-2; TRBD2 matches at 14 bases. V lost 4 bases, J lost 10 bases, and 15 bases stayed unmatched. The CDR3 has 18 residues. The V gene's germline CDR1 is SGHAT and CDR2 FQNNGV.

This rearrangement joins TRBV15 to TRBJ2-2; unclear D gene. Germline values: CDR1 LNHNV, CDR2 YYDKDF (reference sequence). Trimming removed 0 bases at V and 6 bases at J, with 11 bases between. This CDR3 has 15 residues. The DNA for the CDR3 is TGTGCCACCAGCAGAGATTCTCTATCCGCCGGGGAGCTGTTTTTT. As protein: CATSRDSLSAGELFF.

The V gene is TRBV7-8, the J gene TRBJ1-2; 7 bases line up with TRBD1. The CDR3 contains 13 residues. The V gene's germline CDR1 is SGHVS and CDR2 FQNEAQ. With V trimmed by 5 bases and J by 5 bases, 5 bases remained unmatched. The CDR3 coding sequence is TGTGCCAGCAGCCGTGACAGGGATTATGGCTACACCTTC. Amino acid sequence: CASSRDRDYGYTF.

The sample holds one count of this clone. The J gene is TRBJ2-5, the V gene TRBV7-9, with D hard to call. CDR3 length: 11 amino acids. Trimming pared 5 bases from V and 2 bases from J, leaving 3 bases between. Per the germline V gene, CDR1 is SEHNR and CDR2 is FQNEAQ (reference sequence). The CDR3 reads CASSEQETQYF. For the CDR3, the DNA is TGTGCCAGCAGCGAGCAAGAGACCCAGTACTTC.

This sequence joins TRBV11-2 and TRBJ1-6, with TRBD1 as a possible D gene (6 bases). V was trimmed by 0 bases and J by 14 bases, leaving 11 bases between them. Germline CDR1 reads SGHAT; CDR2 reads FQNNGV. The length of the CDR3 is 13 residues. This chain's CDR3 is CASSLDQGRALHF. CDR3 DNA sequence: TGTGCCAGCAGCTTAGATCAGGGGAGGGCCCTCCACTTT.

In its sample, this clone was seen once. The chain combines TRBV5-3 with TRBJ2-3, with TRBD2 as a possible D gene (7 bases). TRBV5-3 counts as an open reading frame of uncertain function. The CDR3 length is 14 residues. The V gene lost 10 bases and the J gene lost 0 bases, with 15 bases spanning the gap. The CDR3 nucleotides read TGTGCCCGGGGGGCGGGGGAGAGCACAGATACGCAGTATTTT. Protein: CARGAGESTDTQYF.

In this sample, this clone turned up once. The V and J genes are TRBV5-5 and TRBJ1-3; TRBD1 aligns across 8 bases. The V gene end was trimmed by 5 bases and the J gene end by 0 bases; junction bases not matched to a gene: 4. The germline CDR1 and CDR2 sequences are SGHKS and YYEKEE (reference sequence). The CDR3 covers 15 residues. CDR3 nucleotides: TGTGCCAGCAGGCCCGGGACAGGCTCTGGAAACACCATATATTTT. Translating gives CASRPGTGSGNTIYF.

This chain uses TRBV2 with TRBJ1-6; 7 positions match TRBD1. V lost 7 bases and J lost 7; bases outside the gene matches: 10. Per germline, CDR1 SNHLY and CDR2 FYNNEI. This CDR3 comprises 15 residues. DNA for the CDR3: TGTGCCAGCACCCGACAGGGTATCAAAAATTCACCCCTCCACTTT. It codes for CASTRQGIKNSPLHF.